The 30 T cell receptor beta chains presented below share a single source sample, sequenced in a study of blood T cells in healthy people across ages (dated by TCRdb to the mid-2010s). The method was 5' RACE. Sequencing was carried out with an Illumina HiSeq 2500. A second PCR of about 7 to 12 cycles was run with a J-beta primer mix and a sample-barcoded 5' primer. In TCRdb, the public reads were trimmed at Q25 with fastp and aligned with MiXCR, with productive beta chains retained. Identical CDR3 proteins give one entry, which carries the most common genes and DNA. For this sample the table gives 350,000 to 450,000 distinct CDR3 sequences, of which approximately 47% were detected only once. The ten most abundant clones make up over 40% of the sample. The specimen was blood. The receptors come from a man aged 60 to 69 in good health.

The V gene is TRBV5-1, the J gene TRBJ2-3; weak D call: TRBD1 (5 bases). The V gene lost 6 bases and the J gene lost 0 bases, with 11 bases spanning the gap. Germline lookup yields CDR1 SGHRS and CDR2 YFSETQ. The CDR3 has 14 residues. The CDR3 bases are TGCGCCAGCACCATGACAGAAAGCACAGATACGCAGTATTTT. It is translated as CASTMTESTDTQYF.

This clonotype was seen at least ten times. The chain uses TRBV20-1 and TRBJ2-7; TRBD1 aligns across 11 bases. The V gene end was trimmed by 6 bases and the J gene end by 1 base; junction bases not matched to a gene: 8. Germline V gene lookup returns CDR1 DFQATT and CDR2 SNEGSKA (reference sequence). The CDR3 length is 15 residues. The CDR3 protein is CSATWGTGGSYEQYF. CDR3 DNA sequence: TGCAGTGCCACCTGGGGGACAGGGGGGTCCTACGAGCAGTACTTC.

CDR3 DNA: TGTGCCAGCAGTCCCAAAGGGGCCCGGCTCTTACGGAACACCGGGGAGCTGTTTTTT. It encodes CASSPKGARLLRNTGELFF. V usage is TRBV6-1 and J usage is TRBJ2-2; perhaps TRBD1 as D (5 bases). CDR1 is MNHNS, CDR2 SASEGT, per germline. V lost 5 bases and J 1 base, leaving 23 bases between the germline ends. This CDR3 has 19 residues.

Only a few counts were recorded for this clonotype. The genes are TRBV21-1 and TRBJ2-7; TRBD2, the table's D call, was not compared with the DNA. TRBV21-1 is a known pseudogene. This CDR3 contains 15 residues. The CDR3 region is CASSKDERGNNEQYF. The CDR3 DNA sequence: TGTGCCAGCAGCAAAGATGAGCGGGGGAACAATGAGCAGTACTTC.

The CDR3 here is CASSPRSRPQHF. The CDR3 coding sequence is TGTGCCAGCAGTCCTCGCTCTCGGCCCCAGCATTTT. The chain is built from TRBV12-3 or TRBV12-4 and TRBJ1-5; D call uncertain. V lost 5 bases to trimming and J lost 9 bases, with 11 bases between them. CDR3 length: 12 amino acids.

This chain links TRBV24-1 with TRBJ2-4; D is tentatively TRBD1 or TRBD2 (5 bases each). The J call may not be correct, given that the DNA end is closer to TRBJ2-7. Looked up from germline, CDR1 is KGHDR and CDR2 is SFDVKD. The CDR3 has 15 residues. In nucleotides, the CDR3 is TGTGCCACCAGCCCCCGAGGGGCCCAATCCTACGAGCAGTACTTC. It specifies CATSPRGAQSYEQYF.

This clonotype turned up a few times. The chain uses TRBV7-2 and TRBJ1-2; TRBD1 matches 9 bases. Germline CDR1 SGHTA, CDR2 FQGNSA. V shed 6 bases and J 3 bases; nucleotides not matched to a gene: 8. The CDR3 has 15 amino acids. CDR3: CASSFEGQGHYGYTF. In DNA, the CDR3 is TGTGCCAGCAGTTTTGAGGGACAGGGACACTATGGCTACACCTTC.

The rearrangement joins TRBV4-3 to TRBJ2-4, with TRBD2 matching over 7 bases. The CDR3 extends over 14 amino acids. Germline V CDR1 and CDR2: LGHNA, YSLEER. V was pared by 4 bases and J by 13 bases, with 13 bases of the junction left unmatched. CDR3: CASSRGGTDDGQYF. CDR3 in DNA: TGCGCCAGCAGCCGGGGAGGGACGGACGATGGGCAGTACTTC.

The chain is built from TRBV20-1 and TRBJ2-5; the match to TRBD2 covers 7 bases. V dropped 8 bases and J dropped 4; count of bases not matched to a gene: 1. CDR1 and CDR2 from the germline V gene are DFQATT and SNEGSKA (reference sequence). The CDR3 extends over 10 amino acids. CDR3 loop: CSTGGETQYF. CDR3 sequence (DNA): TGCAGTACGGGGGGAGAGACCCAGTACTTC.

The chain combines TRBV20-1 with TRBJ1-6, with D possibly TRBD1 on 6 matching bases. V lost 3 bases and J 6 bases, leaving 15 bases between the germline ends. The germline CDR1 and CDR2 sequences are DFQATT and SNEGSKA (reference sequence). The CDR3 loop spans 15 amino acids. CDR3 sequence (DNA): TGCAGTGCTAGGCCCGGTGGGGGCGGTAATTCACCCCTCCACTTT. Residues: CSARPGGGGNSPLHF.

The sample holds a few counts of this clonotype. The chain couples TRBV7-2 to TRBJ2-1; perhaps TRBD2 as D (6 bases). V lost 5 bases and J lost 7, with 18 bases in between. The CDR3 totals 15 residues. Per the germline V gene, CDR1 is SGHTA and CDR2 is FQGNSA. CDR3 amino acids: CASSPGGPRRNEQFF. The DNA for the CDR3 is TGTGCCAGCAGCCCCGGGGGACCGCGCAGGAATGAGCAGTTCTTC.

The sample holds many counts of this clonotype. The rearrangement uses TRBV12-3 or TRBV12-4 and TRBJ1-4, with 7 bases fitting TRBD1. V was pared by 6 bases and J by 0 bases, with 4 bases of the junction left unmatched. This CDR3 contains 15 residues. CDR3 sequence: CASRDRTTTNEKLFF. The DNA for the CDR3 is TGTGCCAGCAGGGACAGGACTACAACTAATGAAAAACTGTTTTTT.

This chain connects TRBV7-2 to TRBJ2-1, with 8 bases identical to TRBD2. Germline CDR1 is SGHTA and CDR2 is FQGNSA. The CDR3 extends over 12 amino acids. J was trimmed by 9 bases and V by 11 bases; bases with no gene match: 9. The CDR3 region is CASGYGLAEQFF. CDR3 nucleotide sequence: TGTGCCTCCGGCTACGGACTAGCTGAGCAGTTCTTC.

This clonotype was observed once. The chain links TRBV5-5 to TRBJ1-1; D is undetermined. The CDR3 spans 14 residues. V lost 0 bases, J lost 0 bases, and 6 bases lay in between. The germline CDR1 and CDR2 sequences are SGHKS and YYEKEE (reference sequence). CDR3 bases: TGTGCCAGCAGCTTGGCCATCGTGAACACTGAAGCTTTCTTT. Its protein is CASSLAIVNTEAFF.

The genes are TRBV11-2 and TRBJ2-5; D gene ambiguous. V was pared by 4 bases and J by 5 bases, with 14 bases between. The CDR3 loop spans 14 amino acids. Looked up from germline, CDR1 is SGHAT and CDR2 is FQNNGV. The CDR3 is CASSSTRGWETQYF. CDR3 bases: TGTGCCAGCAGCTCAACCCGAGGATGGGAGACCCAGTACTTC.

The V call is TRBV14, the J call TRBJ2-4, with D possibly being TRBD1 or TRBD2 (5 bases each). The J call may be mistaken, given a closer DNA end match to TRBJ2-5. Germline CDR1 is SGHDN and CDR2 is FVKESK. The CDR3 runs to 14 residues. The CDR3 nucleotides are TGTGCCAGCAGCCAAGACGGGACCCAAGAGACCCAGTACTTC. This gives the protein CASSQDGTQETQYF.

The chain is built from TRBV6-1 and TRBJ2-4; D unclear. Germline V CDR1 and CDR2: MNHNS, SASEGT. CDR3 length: 14 amino acids. V was pared by 7 bases and J by 9 bases, with 19 bases between. The CDR3 reads CASTPLVGLGIQYF. DNA for the CDR3: TGTGCCAGCACTCCCCTTGTGGGTCTGGGCATTCAGTACTTC.

In this sample, this clonotype turned up a few times. This rearrangement joins TRBV24-1 to TRBJ2-3, with 10 bases identical to TRBD1. The CDR3 sequence is 16 residues long. In germline, CDR1 is KGHDR, CDR2 SFDVKD. Trimming took 4 bases from V and 4 from J; bases not matched to a gene: 7. The CDR3 sequence is CATSDSGTGVADTQYF. The CDR3 DNA follows: TGTGCCACCAGTGACTCCGGGACAGGGGTTGCAGATACGCAGTATTTT.

The V call is TRBV5-1, the J call TRBJ2-4, with D unresolved. The CDR3 length is 16 residues. Per germline, CDR1 SGHRS and CDR2 YFSETQ. Trimming removed 4 bases from V and 0 bases from J, with 14 bases in between. Written as DNA, the CDR3 is TGCGCCAGCAGCCCCGTATCGAGTCTAGCCAAAAACATTCAGTACTTC. Protein sequence: CASSPVSSLAKNIQYF. Looking up the rest from reference TRBV5-1 and TRBJ2-4 gives the full variable domain: KAGVTQTPRYLIKTRGQQVTLSCSPISGHRSVSWYQQTPGQGLQFLFEYFSETQRNKGNFPGRFSGRQFSNSRSEMNVSTLELGDSALYLCASSPVSSLAKNIQYFGAGTRLSVL.

The chain has TRBV27 and TRBJ2-7, with D perhaps TRBD1 or TRBD2 (6 bases each). The J call is in doubt because the DNA end fits TRBJ2-5 better. This CDR3 is 13 amino acids long. The germline gives CDR1 MNHEY, CDR2 SMNVEV (reference sequence). The chain's CDR3 is CASSFLGGGTQYF. The CDR3 DNA sequence: TGTGCCAGCAGTTTTTTAGGGGGAGGGACCCAGTACTTC.

This clonotype is a singleton in its sample. A single base separates this from a much larger clone, so it may be a read error. The chain couples TRBV12-3 or TRBV12-4 to TRBJ2-3; TRBD2 is a possible D gene (5 bases). The CDR3 contains 11 residues. DNA of the CDR3: TGTGCCAGCAGTTTCGGGGATACGGAGTATTTT. Amino acids: CASSFGDTEYF.

The chain has TRBV12-3 or TRBV12-4 and TRBJ2-7; perhaps TRBD2 as D (5 bases). This CDR3 is built from 11 residues. V was clipped by 7 bases and J by 7 bases, with 11 bases between them. The CDR3 sequence: CASTEGDEQYF. The CDR3 DNA sequence: TGTGCCAGCACCGAGGGAGATGAGCAGTACTTC.

This sequence joins TRBV5-1 and TRBJ2-1; D remains unclear. The J call could be wrong; TRBJ2-7 is a better fit for the DNA end. CDR1 is SGHRS and CDR2 is YFSETQ in the germline V gene. This CDR3 comprises 15 residues. The CDR3 region has the DNA TGCGCCAGCAGCTTGGGCCGGAGCTCCTACAATGAGCAGTACTTC. Amino acid sequence: CASSLGRSSYNEQYF.

The chain combines TRBV11-2 with TRBJ2-3, with TRBD2 matching over 11 bases. The V and J ends lost 1 base and 3 bases, in that order; junction bases with no gene match: 9. The CDR3 covers 18 residues. From germline, CDR1 is SGHAT and CDR2 FQNNGV. The CDR3 DNA reads TGTGCCAGCAGCTTAGCCTCTCTAGCGGGAGGTTCTACAGATACGCAGTATTTT. This sequence encodes CASSLASLAGGSTDTQYF. The full variable domain, rest sourced from reference TRBV11-2 and TRBJ2-3, is EAGVAQSPRYKIIEKRQSVAFWCNPISGHATLYWYQQILGQGPKLLIQFQNNGVVDDSQLPKDRFSAERLKGVDSTLKIQPAKLEDSAVYLCASSLASLAGGSTDTQYFGPGTRLTVL.

This clonotype was found many times. The rearrangement joins TRBV18 to TRBJ2-5; D is uncertain. Trimming pared 0 bases from V and 2 bases from J, leaving 10 bases between. Germline assignment: CDR1 KGHSH and CDR2 LQKENI. The CDR3 length is 15 residues. The CDR3 here is CASSPPFGRQETQYF. In nucleotides, the CDR3 is TGTGCCAGCTCACCACCGTTCGGCCGACAAGAGACCCAGTACTTC.

The V call is TRBV5-1, the J call TRBJ2-5, with D perhaps assigned TRBD1 or TRBD2 (6 bases each). Germline assignment: CDR1 SGHRS and CDR2 YFSETQ. This CDR3 has 15 residues. V was trimmed by 0 bases and J by 4 bases, leaving 13 bases between them. DNA of the CDR3: TGCGCCAGCAGCTTGGCCGGGGGCGGGTTAGAGACCCAGTACTTC. It is translated as CASSLAGGGLETQYF.

There are a few counts of this clonotype. The chain employs TRBV20-1 and TRBJ2-1; 7 bases agree with TRBD1. The length of the CDR3 is 14 residues. The junction had 5 bases not matched to a gene; V was cut back by 6 bases and J by 0 bases. Germline V lookup: CDR1 DFQATT, CDR2 SNEGSKA (reference sequence). CDR3 in DNA: TGCAGTGCCCCTGGACAGGTCTCCTACAATGAGCAGTTCTTC. As protein: CSAPGQVSYNEQFF.

This clonotype appeared a few times. Germline and junction disagree at one end, which may indicate a read error. This chain joins TRBV7-2 and TRBJ2-1; D might be TRBD1 (6 bases). The CDR3 contains 14 residues. Germline lookup yields CDR1 SGHTA and CDR2 FQGNSA. CDR3 coding DNA: TGTGCCAGCAGCCCCGGACAGATATACAATGAGCAGTTTTTC. Its protein product is CASSPGQIYNEQFF.

This clonotype was picked up many times. This chain links TRBV18 with TRBJ2-5; TRBD2 matches 14 bases. V was clipped by 2 bases and J by 3 bases; unmatched bases: 17. The CDR3 runs to 21 residues. Germline V gives CDR1 KGHSH, CDR2 LQKENI. The CDR3 reads CASSPRVLGTSGSFGKETQYF. The CDR3 coding sequence is TGTGCCAGCTCACCAAGGGTTCTCGGGACTAGCGGGAGCTTTGGAAAAGAGACCCAGTACTTC.

This clonotype was seen a handful of times. The gene calls are TRBV20-1 and TRBJ2-5, with D perhaps TRBD2 (7 bases). Per the germline V gene, CDR1 is DFQATT and CDR2 is SNEGSKA (reference sequence). With 6 bases removed from V and 4 bases from J, the gap between germline ends came to 21 bases. The CDR3 is made up of 15 amino acids. The CDR3 reads CSAGLGGGRRETQYF. DNA for the CDR3: TGCAGTGCAGGCCTTGGGGGGGGCCGGAGAGAGACCCAGTACTTC.